Listed here are 6 T cell receptor beta chains from one sample, sequenced in a study of blood T cell repertoires in COVID-19. Measured with immunoSEQ multiplex PCR; TCRdb has only the in-frame clones, and not every one. This table has 300,000 to 400,000 clones, approximately 92% appearing once. Sample: PBMCs or T cells enriched from blood (not recorded which). Receptors originate from a man aged 18 to 35 who had recovered from COVID-19.

The rearrangement joins TRBV7-9 to TRBJ2-5; 7 bases are shared with TRBD1. The CDR3 consists of 15 residues. Germline CDR1 is SEHNR and CDR2 is FQNEAQ (reference sequence). Unmatched junction bases numbered 7, after V lost 5 bases and J lost 1 base. As DNA, the CDR3 is TGTGCCAGCAGCCCAACCGGGACAGCCCAAGAGACCCAGTACTTC. Translated: CASSPTGTAQETQYF.

As concerns this clone: At the DNA level, this CDR3 is encoded by other sequences in the same sample as well. This chain links TRBV18 with TRBJ1-1; D is possibly TRBD1 (6 bases). Trimming cost V 6 bases and J 1 base, with 9 bases left between them. Looked up from germline, CDR1 is KGHSH and CDR2 is LQKENI. The CDR3 is made up of 13 amino acids. CDR3 nucleotides: TGTGCCAGCTCGCCGGGACAGAACACTGAAGCTTTCTTT. Its protein is CASSPGQNTEAFF.

The chain joins TRBV24-1 to TRBJ2-1; 7 nucleotides match TRBD2. With V trimmed by 5 bases and J by 0 bases, 12 bases remained unmatched. Germline-derived CDR1 and CDR2 are KGHDR and SFDVKD. This CDR3 is 18 amino acids long. CDR3 nucleotide sequence: TGTGCCACCAGTGCCACGACCGGGCGGGGGAGCTCCTACAATGAGCAGTTCTTC. It encodes CATSATTGRGSSYNEQFF.

This clone was detected once. The chain joins TRBV27 to TRBJ2-1; the match to TRBD2 covers 8 bases. Germline CDR1 MNHEY, CDR2 SMNVEV (reference sequence). The CDR3 contains 14 residues. V lost 2 bases and J lost 6; bases outside the gene matches: 3. The CDR3 DNA reads as TGTGCCAGCAGTTTAAGCGGGAGCTCCAATGAGCAGTTCTTC. Protein product: CASSLSGSSNEQFF.

The chain combines TRBV18 with TRBJ2-2; 7 bases map to TRBD2. V shed 8 bases, J shed 5 bases, and the junction held 8 bases outside the gene matches. CDR1 KGHSH and CDR2 LQKENI come from the germline V gene. The CDR3 has 14 residues. CDR3 amino acids: CASPDKGGTGELFF. CDR3 bases: TGTGCCAGCCCGGACAAGGGAGGGACCGGGGAGCTGTTTTTT.

A single count supports this clone. The chain is built from TRBV7-6 and TRBJ1-6, with TRBD1 as a possible D gene (5 bases). The CDR3 contains 15 residues. Trimming removed 5 bases from V and 6 bases from J, with 14 bases in between. The germline V gene encodes CDR1 SGHVS and CDR2 FNYEAQ. CDR3 bases: TGTGCCAGCAGCATAACCGGGACTGGTAATTCACCCCTCCACTTT. Protein: CASSITGTGNSPLHF.